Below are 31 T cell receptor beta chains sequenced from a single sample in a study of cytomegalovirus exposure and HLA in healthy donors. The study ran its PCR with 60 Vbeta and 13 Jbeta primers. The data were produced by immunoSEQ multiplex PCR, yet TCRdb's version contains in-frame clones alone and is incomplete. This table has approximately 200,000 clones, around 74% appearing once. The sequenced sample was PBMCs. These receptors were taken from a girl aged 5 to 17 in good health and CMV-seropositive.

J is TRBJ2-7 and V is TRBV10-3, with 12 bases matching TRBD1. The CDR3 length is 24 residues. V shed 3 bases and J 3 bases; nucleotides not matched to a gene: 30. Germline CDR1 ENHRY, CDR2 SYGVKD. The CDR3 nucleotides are TGTGCCATCAGTGAAGGGGGGACAGGGGGCCGACTCAATCTTGTTACGGGGGGGCTCTACGAGCAGTACTTC. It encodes CAISEGGTGGRLNLVTGGLYEQYF.

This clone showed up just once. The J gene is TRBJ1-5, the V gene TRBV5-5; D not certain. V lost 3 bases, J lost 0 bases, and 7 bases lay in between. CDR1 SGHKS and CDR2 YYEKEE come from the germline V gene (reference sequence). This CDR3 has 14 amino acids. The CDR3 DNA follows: TGTGCCAGCAGCTCCCCCGTTAGCAATCAGCCCCAGCATTTT. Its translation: CASSSPVSNQPQHF.

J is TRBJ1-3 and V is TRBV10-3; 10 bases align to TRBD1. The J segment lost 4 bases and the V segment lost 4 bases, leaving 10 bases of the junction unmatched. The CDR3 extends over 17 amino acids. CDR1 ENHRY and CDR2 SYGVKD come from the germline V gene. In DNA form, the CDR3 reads TGTGCCATCAGTGCGATCGGGACAGGGGCGGACGGAAACACCATATATTTT. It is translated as CAISAIGTGADGNTIYF.

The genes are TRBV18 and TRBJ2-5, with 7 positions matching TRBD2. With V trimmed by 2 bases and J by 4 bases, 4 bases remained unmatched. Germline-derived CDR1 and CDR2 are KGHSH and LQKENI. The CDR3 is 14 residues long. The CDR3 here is CASSPRREGETQYF. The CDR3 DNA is TGTGCCAGCTCACCAAGGAGGGAGGGAGAGACCCAGTACTTC.

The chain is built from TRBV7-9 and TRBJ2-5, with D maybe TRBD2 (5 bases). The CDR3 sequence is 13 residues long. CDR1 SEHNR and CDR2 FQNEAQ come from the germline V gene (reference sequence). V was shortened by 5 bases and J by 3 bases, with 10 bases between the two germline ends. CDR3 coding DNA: TGTGCCAGCAGCATGCCGGGGAAAGAGACCCAGTACTTC. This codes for CASSMPGKETQYF.

CDR3 nucleotide sequence: TGTGCCAGCAGTTATGGGACATTCACGAGTCGGACTGAAGCTTTCTTT. Protein: CASSYGTFTSRTEAFF. J is TRBJ1-1 and V is TRBV6-5, with D possibly being TRBD1 (6 bases). Per the germline V gene, CDR1 is MNHEY and CDR2 is SVGAGI. V lost 3 bases to trimming and J lost 5 bases, with 19 bases between them. The length of the CDR3 is 16 residues.

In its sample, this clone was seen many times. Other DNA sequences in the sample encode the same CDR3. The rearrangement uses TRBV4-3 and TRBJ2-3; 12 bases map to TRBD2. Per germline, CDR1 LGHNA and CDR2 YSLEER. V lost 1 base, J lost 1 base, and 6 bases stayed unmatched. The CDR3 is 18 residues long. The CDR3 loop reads CASSQGLAGGPGTDTQYF. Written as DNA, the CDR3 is TGCGCCAGCAGCCAAGGCCTAGCGGGGGGGCCAGGCACAGATACGCAGTATTTT.

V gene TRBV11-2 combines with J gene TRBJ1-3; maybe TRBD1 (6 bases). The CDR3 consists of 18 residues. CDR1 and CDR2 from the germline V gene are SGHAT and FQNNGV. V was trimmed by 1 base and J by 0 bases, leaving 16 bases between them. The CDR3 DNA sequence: TGTGCCAGCAGCTTAGTAGTCAGGAACAGGGACTCTGGAAACACCATATATTTT. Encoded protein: CASSLVVRNRDSGNTIYF.

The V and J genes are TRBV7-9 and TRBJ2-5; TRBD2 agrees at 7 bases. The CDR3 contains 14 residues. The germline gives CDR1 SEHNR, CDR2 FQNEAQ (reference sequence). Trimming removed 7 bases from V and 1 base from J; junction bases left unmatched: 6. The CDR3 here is CASTPTGGQETQYF. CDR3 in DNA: TGTGCCAGCACCCCCACGGGGGGCCAAGAGACCCAGTACTTC. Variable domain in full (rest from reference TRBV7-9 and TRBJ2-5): DTGVSQNPRHKITKRGQNVTFRCDPISEHNRLYWYRQTLGQGPEFLTYFQNEAQLEKSRLLSDRFSAERPKGSFSTLEIQRTEQGDSAMYLCASTPTGGQETQYFGPGTRLLVL.

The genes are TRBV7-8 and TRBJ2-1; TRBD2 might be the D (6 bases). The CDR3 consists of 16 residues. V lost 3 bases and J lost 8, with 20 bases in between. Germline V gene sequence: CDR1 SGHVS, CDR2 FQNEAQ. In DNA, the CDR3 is TGTGCCAGCAGCTTCCTCACTAGCTTGGTGGGCGATGAGCAGTTCTTC. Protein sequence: CASSFLTSLVGDEQFF.

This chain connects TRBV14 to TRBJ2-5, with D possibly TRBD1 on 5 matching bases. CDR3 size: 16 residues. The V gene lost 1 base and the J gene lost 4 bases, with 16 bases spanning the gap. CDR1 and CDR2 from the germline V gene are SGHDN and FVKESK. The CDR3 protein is CASSQVIRATGETQYF. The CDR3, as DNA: TGTGCCAGCAGCCAAGTTATCAGGGCCACGGGAGAGACCCAGTACTTC.

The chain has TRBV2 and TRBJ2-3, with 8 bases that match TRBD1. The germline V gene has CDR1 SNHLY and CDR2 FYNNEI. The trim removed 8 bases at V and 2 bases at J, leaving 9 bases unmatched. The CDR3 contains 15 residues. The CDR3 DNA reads TGTGCCAGCGGATCCCGGGACAGGTACACAGATACGCAGTATTTT. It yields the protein CASGSRDRYTDTQYF.

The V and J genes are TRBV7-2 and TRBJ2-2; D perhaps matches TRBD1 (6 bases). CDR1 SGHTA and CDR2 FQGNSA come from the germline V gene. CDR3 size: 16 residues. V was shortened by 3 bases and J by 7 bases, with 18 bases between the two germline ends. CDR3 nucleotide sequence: TGTGCCAGCAGCTTCAAAACAGGGCCCGAGAGCGGGGAGCTGTTTTTT. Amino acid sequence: CASSFKTGPESGELFF.

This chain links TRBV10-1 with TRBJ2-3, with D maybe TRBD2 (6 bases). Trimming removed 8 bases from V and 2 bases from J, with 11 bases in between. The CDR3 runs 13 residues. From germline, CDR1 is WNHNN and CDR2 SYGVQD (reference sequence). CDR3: CASGGANTDTQYF. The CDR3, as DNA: TGCGCCAGCGGAGGGGCCAACACAGATACGCAGTATTTT.

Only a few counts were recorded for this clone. The CDR3 coding sequence is TGTGCCAGCAGTCCTAGCGGGGGGGCTGCAGATACGCAGTATTTT. Encoded protein: CASSPSGGAADTQYF. The chain joins TRBV4-2 to TRBJ2-3; 12 positions agree with TRBD2. Germline V gives CDR1 LGHNA, CDR2 YNFKEQ. The J segment lost 4 bases and the V segment lost 6 bases, leaving 5 bases of the junction unmatched. The CDR3 is 15 amino acids.

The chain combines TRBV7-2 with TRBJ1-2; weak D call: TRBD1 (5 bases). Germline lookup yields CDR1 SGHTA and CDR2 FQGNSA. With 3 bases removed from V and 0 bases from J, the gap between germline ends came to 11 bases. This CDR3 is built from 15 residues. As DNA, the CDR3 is TGTGCCAGCAGCTTTATCCAGGGTTCTAACTATGGCTACACCTTC. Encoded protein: CASSFIQGSNYGYTF.

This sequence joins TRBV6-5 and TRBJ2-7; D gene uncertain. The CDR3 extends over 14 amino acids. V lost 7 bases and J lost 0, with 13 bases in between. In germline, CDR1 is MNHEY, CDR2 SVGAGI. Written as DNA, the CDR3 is TGTGCCAGCAACAGACACCCAAGCTCCTACGAGCAGTACTTC. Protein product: CASNRHPSSYEQYF.

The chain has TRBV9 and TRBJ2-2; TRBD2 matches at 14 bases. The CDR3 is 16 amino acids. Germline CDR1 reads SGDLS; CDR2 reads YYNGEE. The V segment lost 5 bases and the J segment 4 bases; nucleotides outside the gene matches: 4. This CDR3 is CASRDGLAGGTGELFF. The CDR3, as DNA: TGTGCCAGCAGAGATGGACTAGCGGGGGGCACCGGGGAGCTGTTTTTT.

This chain's CDR3 is CASTKDRYEQYF. The CDR3 DNA is TGTGCCAGCACCAAAGACAGATACGAGCAGTACTTC. The V gene is TRBV6-1, the J gene TRBJ2-7, with a weak D call TRBD1 (5 bases). This CDR3 has 12 amino acids. From germline, CDR1 is MNHNS and CDR2 SASEGT. Trimming took 7 bases from V and 4 from J, leaving 11 bases between them.

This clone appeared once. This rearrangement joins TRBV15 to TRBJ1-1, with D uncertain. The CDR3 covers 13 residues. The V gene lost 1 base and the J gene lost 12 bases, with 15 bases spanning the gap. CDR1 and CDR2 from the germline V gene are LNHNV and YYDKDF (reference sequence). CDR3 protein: CATSRAEGGKPFF. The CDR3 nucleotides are TGTGCCACCAGCAGAGCTGAAGGAGGAAAACCTTTCTTT.

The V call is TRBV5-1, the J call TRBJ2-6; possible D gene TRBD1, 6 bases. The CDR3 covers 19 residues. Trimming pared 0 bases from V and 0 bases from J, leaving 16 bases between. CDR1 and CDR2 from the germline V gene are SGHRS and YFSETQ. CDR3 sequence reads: CASSLGTGTSSSGANVLTF. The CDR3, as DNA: TGCGCCAGCAGCTTGGGAACCGGGACATCGAGCTCTGGGGCCAACGTCCTGACTTTC.

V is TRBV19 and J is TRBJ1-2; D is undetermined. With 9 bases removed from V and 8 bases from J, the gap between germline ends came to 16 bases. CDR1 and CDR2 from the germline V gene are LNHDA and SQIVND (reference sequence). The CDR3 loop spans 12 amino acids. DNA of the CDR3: TGTGCCAGCCCTACACCCGCGGGAGGCTACACCTTC. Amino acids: CASPTPAGGYTF.

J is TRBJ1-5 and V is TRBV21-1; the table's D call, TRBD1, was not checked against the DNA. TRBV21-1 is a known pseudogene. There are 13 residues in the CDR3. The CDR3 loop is CASRPTGDQPQHF. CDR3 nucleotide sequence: TGTGCCAGCAGGCCGACAGGGGATCAGCCCCAGCATTTT.

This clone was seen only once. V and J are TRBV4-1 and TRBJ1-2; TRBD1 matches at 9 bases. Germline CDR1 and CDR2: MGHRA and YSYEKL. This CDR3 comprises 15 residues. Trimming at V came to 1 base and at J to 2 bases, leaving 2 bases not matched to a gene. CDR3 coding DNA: TGCGCCAGCAGCCAAGCGACAGGGGGAAACTATGGCTACACCTTC. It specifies CASSQATGGNYGYTF.

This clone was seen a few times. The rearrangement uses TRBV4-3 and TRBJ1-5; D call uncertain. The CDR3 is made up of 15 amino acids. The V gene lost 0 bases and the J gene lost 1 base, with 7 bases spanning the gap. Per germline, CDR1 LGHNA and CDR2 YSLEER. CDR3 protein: CASSQDTGSNQPQHF. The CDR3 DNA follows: TGCGCCAGCAGCCAAGATACGGGGAGCAATCAGCCCCAGCATTTT.

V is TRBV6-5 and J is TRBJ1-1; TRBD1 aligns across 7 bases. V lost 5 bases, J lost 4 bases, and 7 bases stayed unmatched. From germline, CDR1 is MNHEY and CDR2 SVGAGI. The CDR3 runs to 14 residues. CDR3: CASSRGPAATEAFF. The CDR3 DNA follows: TGTGCCAGCAGTAGGGGGCCAGCCGCCACTGAAGCTTTCTTT.

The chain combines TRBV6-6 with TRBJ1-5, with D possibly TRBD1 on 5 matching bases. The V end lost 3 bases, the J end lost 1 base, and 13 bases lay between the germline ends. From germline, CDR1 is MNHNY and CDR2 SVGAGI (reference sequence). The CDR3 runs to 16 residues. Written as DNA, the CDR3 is TGTGCCAGCAGTTATGGGCGCGACAGAAGCAATCAGCCCCAGCATTTT. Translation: CASSYGRDRSNQPQHF.

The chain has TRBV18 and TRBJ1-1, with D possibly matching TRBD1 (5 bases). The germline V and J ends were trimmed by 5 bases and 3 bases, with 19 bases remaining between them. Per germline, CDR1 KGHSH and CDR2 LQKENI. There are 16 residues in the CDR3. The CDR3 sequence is CASSSGRLRGDTEAFF. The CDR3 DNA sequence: TGTGCCAGCTCAAGTGGGAGGTTACGGGGGGACACTGAAGCTTTCTTT.

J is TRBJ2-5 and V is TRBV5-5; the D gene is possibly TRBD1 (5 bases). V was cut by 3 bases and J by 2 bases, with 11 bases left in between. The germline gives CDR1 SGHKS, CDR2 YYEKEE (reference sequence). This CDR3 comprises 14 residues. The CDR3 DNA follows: TGTGCCAGCAGCTGGGGCGGACCTCAAGAGACCCAGTACTTC. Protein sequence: CASSWGGPQETQYF.

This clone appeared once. DNA of the CDR3: TGTGCTTCAAAGGGGACCCTACAGGGGATGGACACTGAAGCTTTCTTT. Its protein product is CASKGTLQGMDTEAFF. V is TRBV9 and J is TRBJ1-1, with 7 positions matching TRBD1. Germline CDR1 SGDLS, CDR2 YYNGEE. The CDR3 is 16 residues long.

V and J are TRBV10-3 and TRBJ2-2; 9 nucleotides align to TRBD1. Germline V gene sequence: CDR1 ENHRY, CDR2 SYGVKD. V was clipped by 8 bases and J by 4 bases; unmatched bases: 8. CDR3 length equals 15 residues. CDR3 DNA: TGTGCCATCGACTCCGGACAGGGGTCCACCGGGGAGCTGTTTTTT. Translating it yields CAIDSGQGSTGELFF.